Each of the 19 T cell receptor beta chains below was sequenced from the same sample in a study of cytomegalovirus exposure and HLA in healthy donors. A multiplex PCR was run with 60 Vbeta primers and 13 Jbeta primers. Measured with immunoSEQ multiplex PCR; TCRdb has only the in-frame clones, and not every one. The sample records 150,000 to 200,000 clones, around 83% being singletons. The sample taken for sequencing was PBMCs. These receptors were collected from a man between 45 and 60 years old in good health and CMV-seropositive.

In its sample, this clone was seen a few times. The rearrangement links TRBV4-1 to TRBJ1-5; maybe TRBD1 (6 bases). Germline lookup yields CDR1 MGHRA and CDR2 YSYEKL. V dropped 0 bases and J dropped 7 bases, with 13 bases sitting between them. The CDR3 sequence is 15 residues long. CDR3 DNA: TGCGCCAGCAGCCAAGACAGGGGCCGAGGACAGCCCCAGCATTTT. Amino acid sequence: CASSQDRGRGQPQHF.

The chain is built from TRBV7-9 and TRBJ2-2; 11 bases line up with TRBD1. Trimming removed 4 bases from V and 6 bases from J; junction bases left unmatched: 4. This CDR3 is 15 amino acids long. In germline, CDR1 is SEHNR, CDR2 FQNEAQ (reference sequence). CDR3 in amino acids: CASSSGTGGAGELFF. Here the CDR3 DNA reads TGTGCCAGCAGCTCCGGGACAGGGGGAGCCGGGGAGCTGTTTTTT. Looking up the rest from reference TRBV7-9 and TRBJ2-2 gives the full variable domain: DTGVSQNPRHKITKRGQNVTFRCDPISEHNRLYWYRQTLGQGPEFLTYFQNEAQLEKSRLLSDRFSAERPKGSFSTLEIQRTEQGDSAMYLCASSSGTGGAGELFFGEGSRLTVL.

The chain recombines TRBV5-1 with TRBJ2-2; 7 positions match TRBD1. Looked up from germline, CDR1 is SGHRS and CDR2 is YFSETQ. J was trimmed by 5 bases and V by 5 bases; bases with no gene match: 3. This CDR3 has 13 amino acids. CDR3 nucleotide sequence: TGCGCCAGCAGGGGGACAGAAACCGGGGAGCTGTTTTTT. This codes for CASRGTETGELFF.

The chain is built from TRBV10-3 and TRBJ2-1, with 9 bases fitting TRBD2. V was pared by 10 bases and J by 3 bases, with 4 bases of the junction left unmatched. The CDR3 sequence is 13 residues long. Germline assignment: CDR1 ENHRY and CDR2 SYGVKD. The CDR3 here is CATSGDNYNEQFF. The CDR3 DNA follows: TGTGCCACTAGCGGGGACAACTACAATGAGCAGTTCTTC.

The chain employs TRBV28 and TRBJ2-7, with 8 bases lining up with TRBD1. Germline values: CDR1 MDHEN, CDR2 SYDVKM. V lost 2 bases to trimming and J lost 4 bases; unmatched junction nucleotides: 4. The CDR3 extends over 14 amino acids. The CDR3 nucleotides are TGTGCCAGCAGTTTAACAGGGGGGCGATACGAGCAGTACTTC. Residues: CASSLTGGRYEQYF.

The V gene is TRBV5-1, the J gene TRBJ2-3; the D gene is possibly TRBD1 (5 bases). Germline V CDR1 and CDR2: SGHRS, YFSETQ. Trimming removed 0 bases from V and 2 bases from J, with 7 bases in between. The CDR3 consists of 14 residues. CDR3 loop: CASSLGQNTDTQYF. DNA of the CDR3: TGCGCCAGCAGCTTGGGACAGAACACAGATACGCAGTATTTT. The whole variable domain, filled in from reference TRBV5-1 and TRBJ2-3, reads KAGVTQTPRYLIKTRGQQVTLSCSPISGHRSVSWYQQTPGQGLQFLFEYFSETQRNKGNFPGRFSGRQFSNSRSEMNVSTLELGDSALYLCASSLGQNTDTQYFGPGTRLTVL.

V gene TRBV29-1 combines with J gene TRBJ2-2; 11 nucleotides match TRBD2. Germline loops: CDR1 SQVTM, CDR2 ANQGSEA. The trim removed 7 bases at V and 6 bases at J, leaving 7 bases unmatched. The CDR3 runs to 14 residues. The chain's CDR3 is CSATTSGTSGELFF. The CDR3 DNA sequence: TGCAGCGCAACGACTAGCGGGACGTCCGGGGAGCTGTTTTTT.

The count of this clone is one. The chain employs TRBV11-2 and TRBJ1-5; D is perhaps TRBD1 (5 bases). CDR1 SGHAT and CDR2 FQNNGV come from the germline V gene. V was pared by 5 bases and J by 0 bases, with 11 bases between. This CDR3 comprises 15 residues. CDR3: CASSQGTGSNQPQHF. CDR3 nucleotides: TGTGCCAGCAGCCAGGGTACGGGTAGCAATCAGCCCCAGCATTTT. Full variable domain (rest looked up from reference TRBV11-2 and TRBJ1-5): EAGVAQSPRYKIIEKRQSVAFWCNPISGHATLYWYQQILGQGPKLLIQFQNNGVVDDSQLPKDRFSAERLKGVDSTLKIQPAKLEDSAVYLCASSQGTGSNQPQHFGDGTRLSIL.

The rearrangement uses TRBV10-3 and TRBJ1-5; D remains unclear. Trimming took off 6 bases at V and 2 bases at J, with 8 bases between the two ends. CDR1 and CDR2 (germline): ENHRY, SYGVKD. This CDR3 is built from 13 residues. The CDR3 DNA sequence: TGTGCCATCAGATCAGAAGGCAATCAGCCCCAGCATTTT. It codes for CAIRSEGNQPQHF.

V is TRBV5-4 and J is TRBJ1-3, with no clear D. The CDR3 sequence is 13 residues long. CDR1 and CDR2 from the germline V gene are SGHNT and YYREEE (reference sequence). V was cut by 4 bases and J by 0 bases, with 5 bases left in between. The CDR3 loop reads CASSLSSGNTIYF. The DNA of the CDR3 is TGTGCCAGCAGCCTAAGCTCTGGAAACACCATATATTTT.

The chain links TRBV10-2 to TRBJ1-2; D uncertain. Trimming took off 8 bases at V and 8 bases at J, with 12 bases between the two ends. The CDR3 length is 11 residues. Germline V gives CDR1 WSHSY, CDR2 SAAADI. In nucleotides, the CDR3 is TGCGCCAGCGGGGAGGGTATGGGCTACACCTTC. As protein: CASGEGMGYTF.

The chain joins TRBV11-2 to TRBJ2-3; D gene uncertain. Germline V gene data show CDR1 as SGHAT and CDR2 as FQNNGV. CDR3 length equals 14 residues. V lost 5 bases and J lost 4, with 13 bases in between. As DNA, the CDR3 is TGTGCCAGCAGCACCGAGGCGTGGGCAGATACGCAGTATTTT. Translating it yields CASSTEAWADTQYF. The whole variable domain, filled in from reference TRBV11-2 and TRBJ2-3, reads EAGVAQSPRYKIIEKRQSVAFWCNPISGHATLYWYQQILGQGPKLLIQFQNNGVVDDSQLPKDRFSAERLKGVDSTLKIQPAKLEDSAVYLCASSTEAWADTQYFGPGTRLTVL.

The V gene is TRBV28, the J gene TRBJ2-7; 9 bases line up with TRBD1. The CDR3 is 14 residues long. The J segment lost 3 bases and the V segment lost 7 bases, leaving 7 bases of the junction unmatched. Germline V CDR1 and CDR2: MDHEN, SYDVKM. CDR3: CASKLGQGIYEQYF. The CDR3 nucleotides read TGTGCCAGCAAACTAGGACAGGGGATCTACGAGCAGTACTTC.

The rearrangement uses TRBV30 and TRBJ2-1; D is perhaps TRBD1 (5 bases). The CDR3 is 14 amino acids. V lost 0 bases and J 2 bases, leaving 8 bases between the germline ends. Germline V CDR1 and CDR2: GTSNPN, SVGIG (reference sequence). Here the CDR3 DNA reads TGTGCCTGGAGTGTGGGGCTAACCTACAATGAGCAGTTCTTC. Encoded protein: CAWSVGLTYNEQFF. The full variable domain, with the rest looked up from reference TRBV30 and TRBJ2-1, is SQTIHQWPATLVQPVGSPLSLECTVEGTSNPNLYWYRQAAGRGLQLLFYSVGIGQISSEVPQNLSASRPQDRQFILSSKKLLLSDSGFYLCAWSVGLTYNEQFFGPGTRLTVL.

This clone was observed once. The rearrangement uses TRBV7-9 and TRBJ2-7; D is unresolved. Trimming took 3 bases from V and 3 from J, leaving 6 bases between them. The CDR3 is 12 amino acids. The germline gives CDR1 SEHNR, CDR2 FQNEAQ (reference sequence). The CDR3: CASSLALYEQYF. CDR3 in DNA: TGTGCCAGCAGCTTGGCCCTCTACGAGCAGTACTTC.

The J gene is TRBJ1-6, the V gene TRBV6-6; maybe TRBD1 (6 bases). V was clipped by 6 bases and J by 6 bases, with 18 bases between them. The CDR3 is 16 amino acids. Germline V gene sequence: CDR1 MNHNY, CDR2 SVGAGI (reference sequence). The CDR3 protein is CASSRLGGLANSPLHF. DNA of the CDR3: TGTGCCAGCAGCCGACTCGGGGGGCTGGCTAATTCACCCCTCCACTTT.

V is TRBV7-8 and J is TRBJ2-7; 9 positions agree with TRBD2. Trimming cost V 5 bases and J 0 bases; bases outside gene matches: 5. The CDR3 extends over 15 amino acids. From germline, CDR1 is SGHVS and CDR2 FQNEAQ. DNA of the CDR3: TGTGCCAGCAGCCCGTGGACTAGCGTCTCCTACGAGCAGTACTTC. Translation: CASSPWTSVSYEQYF.

The chain combines TRBV7-9 with TRBJ1-1; 8 nucleotides agree with TRBD1. Germline CDR1 is SEHNR and CDR2 is FQNEAQ (reference sequence). The ends lost 1 base at V and 3 bases at J; junction bases unmatched: 1. This CDR3 is built from 14 residues. The CDR3 protein is CASSLVQGDTEAFF. The CDR3 nucleotides are TGTGCCAGCAGCTTAGTACAGGGGGACACTGAAGCTTTCTTT.

This chain connects TRBV30 to TRBJ2-5; 13 nucleotides line up with TRBD2. Per the germline V gene, CDR1 is GTSNPN and CDR2 is SVGIG (reference sequence). V trimming: 5 bases; J trimming: 5 bases; junction bases outside the gene matches: 2. The CDR3 has 13 amino acids. The CDR3 protein is CAWGLAGAETQYF. CDR3 in DNA: TGTGCCTGGGGACTAGCGGGGGCCGAGACCCAGTACTTC.